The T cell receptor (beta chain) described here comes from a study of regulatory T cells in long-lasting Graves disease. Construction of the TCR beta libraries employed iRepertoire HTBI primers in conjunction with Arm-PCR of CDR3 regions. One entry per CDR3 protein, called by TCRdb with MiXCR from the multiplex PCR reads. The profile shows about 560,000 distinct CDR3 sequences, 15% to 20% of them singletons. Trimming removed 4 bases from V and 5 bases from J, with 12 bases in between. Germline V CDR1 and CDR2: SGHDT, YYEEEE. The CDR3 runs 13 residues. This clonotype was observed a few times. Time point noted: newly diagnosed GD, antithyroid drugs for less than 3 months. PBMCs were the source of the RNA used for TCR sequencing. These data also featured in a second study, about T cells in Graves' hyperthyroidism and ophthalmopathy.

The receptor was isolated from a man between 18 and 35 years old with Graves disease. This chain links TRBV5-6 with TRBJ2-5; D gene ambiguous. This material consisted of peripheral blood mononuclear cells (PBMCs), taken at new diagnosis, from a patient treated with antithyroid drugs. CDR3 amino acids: CASSQQDTETQYF. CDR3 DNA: TGTGCCAGCAGCCAACAAGATACGGAGACCCAGTACTTC. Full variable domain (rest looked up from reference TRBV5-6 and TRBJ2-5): DAGVTQSPTHLIKTRGQQVTLRCSPKSGHDTVSWYQQALGQGPQFIFQYYEEEERQRGNFPDRFSGHQFPNYSSELNVNALLLGDSALYLCASSQQDTETQYFGPGTRLLVL.